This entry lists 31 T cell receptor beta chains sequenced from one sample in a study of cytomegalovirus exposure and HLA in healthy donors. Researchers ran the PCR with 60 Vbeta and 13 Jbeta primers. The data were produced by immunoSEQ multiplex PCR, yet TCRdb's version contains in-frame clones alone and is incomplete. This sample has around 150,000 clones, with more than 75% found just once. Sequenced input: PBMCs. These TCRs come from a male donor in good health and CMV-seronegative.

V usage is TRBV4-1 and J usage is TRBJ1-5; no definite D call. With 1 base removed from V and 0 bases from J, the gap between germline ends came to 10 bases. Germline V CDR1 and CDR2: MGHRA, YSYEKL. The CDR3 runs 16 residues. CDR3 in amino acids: CASSQGPVNSNQPQHF. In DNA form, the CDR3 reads TGCGCCAGCAGCCAAGGGCCAGTCAATAGCAATCAGCCCCAGCATTTT.

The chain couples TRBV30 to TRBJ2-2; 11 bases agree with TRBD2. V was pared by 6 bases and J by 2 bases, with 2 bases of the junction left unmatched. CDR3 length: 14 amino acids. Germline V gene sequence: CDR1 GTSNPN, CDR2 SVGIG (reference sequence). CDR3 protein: CACGLAGNTGELFF. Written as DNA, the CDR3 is TGTGCCTGCGGACTAGCGGGCAACACCGGGGAGCTGTTTTTT.

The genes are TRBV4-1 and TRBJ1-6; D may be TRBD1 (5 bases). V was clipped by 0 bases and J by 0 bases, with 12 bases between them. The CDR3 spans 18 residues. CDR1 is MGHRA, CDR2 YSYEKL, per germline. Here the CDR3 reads CASSQDSTATSYNSPLHF. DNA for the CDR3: TGCGCCAGCAGCCAAGATTCGACAGCGACCTCCTATAATTCACCCCTCCACTTT.

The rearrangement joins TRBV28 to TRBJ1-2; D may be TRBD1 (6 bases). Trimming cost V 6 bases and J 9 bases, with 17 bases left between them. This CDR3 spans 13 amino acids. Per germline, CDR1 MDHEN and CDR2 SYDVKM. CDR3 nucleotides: TGTGCCAGCAGCCCGACTCAGGGGCGTCGCTACACCTTC. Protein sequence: CASSPTQGRRYTF.

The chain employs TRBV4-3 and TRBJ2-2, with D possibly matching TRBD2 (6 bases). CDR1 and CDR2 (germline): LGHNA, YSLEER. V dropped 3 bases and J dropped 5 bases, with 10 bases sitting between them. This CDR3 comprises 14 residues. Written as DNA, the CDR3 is TGCGCCAGCAGCCAGGCGACTAGGACCGGGGAGCTGTTTTTT. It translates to CASSQATRTGELFF.

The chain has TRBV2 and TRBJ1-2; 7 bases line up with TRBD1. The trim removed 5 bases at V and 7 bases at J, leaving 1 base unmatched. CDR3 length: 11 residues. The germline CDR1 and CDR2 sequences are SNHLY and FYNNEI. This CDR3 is CASSNRGGYTF. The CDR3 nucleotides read TGTGCCAGCAGTAACAGGGGTGGCTACACCTTC.

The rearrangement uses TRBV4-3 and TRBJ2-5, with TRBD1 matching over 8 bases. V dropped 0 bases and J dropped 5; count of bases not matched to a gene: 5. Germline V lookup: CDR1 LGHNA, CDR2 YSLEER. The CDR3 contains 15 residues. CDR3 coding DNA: TGCGCCAGCAGCCAAGAGGACAGGGCGGGGGAGACCCAGTACTTC. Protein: CASSQEDRAGETQYF.

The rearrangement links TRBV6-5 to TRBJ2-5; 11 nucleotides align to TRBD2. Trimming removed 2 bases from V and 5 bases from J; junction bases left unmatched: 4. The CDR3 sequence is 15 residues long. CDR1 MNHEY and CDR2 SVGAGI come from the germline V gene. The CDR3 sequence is CASSYTLAGGETQYF. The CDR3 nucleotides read TGTGCCAGCAGTTACACCTTAGCGGGAGGGGAGACCCAGTACTTC.

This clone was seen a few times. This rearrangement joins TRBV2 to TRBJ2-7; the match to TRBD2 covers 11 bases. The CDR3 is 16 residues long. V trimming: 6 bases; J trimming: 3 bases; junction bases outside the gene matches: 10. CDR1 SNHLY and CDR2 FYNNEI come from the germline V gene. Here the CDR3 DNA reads TGTGCCAGCAGGGAGTCGACTAGCGGGGAATACTACGAGCAGTACTTC. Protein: CASRESTSGEYYEQYF.

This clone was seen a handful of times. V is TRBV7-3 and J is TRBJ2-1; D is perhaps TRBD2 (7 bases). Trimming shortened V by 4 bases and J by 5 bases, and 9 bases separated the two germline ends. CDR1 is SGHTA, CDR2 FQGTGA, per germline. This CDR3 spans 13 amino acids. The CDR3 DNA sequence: TGTGCCAGCAGCTGGGGGGGGCACAATGAGCAGTTCTTC. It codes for CASSWGGHNEQFF.

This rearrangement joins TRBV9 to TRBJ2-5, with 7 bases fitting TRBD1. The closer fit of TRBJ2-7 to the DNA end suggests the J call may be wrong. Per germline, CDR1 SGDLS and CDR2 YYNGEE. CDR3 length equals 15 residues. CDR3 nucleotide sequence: TGTGCCAGCAGCGTAGGCGGACAGGCAACCTACGAGCAGTACTTC. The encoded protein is CASSVGGQATYEQYF.

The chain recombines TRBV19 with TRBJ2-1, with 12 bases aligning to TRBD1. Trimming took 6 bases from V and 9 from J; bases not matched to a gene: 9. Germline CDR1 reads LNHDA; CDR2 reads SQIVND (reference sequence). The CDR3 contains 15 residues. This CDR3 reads CASSRPGQGASEQFF. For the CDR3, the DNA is TGTGCCAGTAGCCGACCGGGACAGGGGGCCAGTGAGCAGTTCTTC.

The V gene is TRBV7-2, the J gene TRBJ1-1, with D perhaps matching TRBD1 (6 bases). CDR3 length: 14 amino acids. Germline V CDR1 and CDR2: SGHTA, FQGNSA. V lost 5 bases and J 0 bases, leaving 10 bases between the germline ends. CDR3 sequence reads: CASSPGQMNTEAFF. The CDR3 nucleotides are TGTGCCAGCAGCCCCGGACAGATGAACACTGAAGCTTTCTTT.

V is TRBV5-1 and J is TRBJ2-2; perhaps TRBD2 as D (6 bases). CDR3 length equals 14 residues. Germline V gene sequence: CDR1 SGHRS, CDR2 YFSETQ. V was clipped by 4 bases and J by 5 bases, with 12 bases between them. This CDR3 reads CASSRELGTGELFF. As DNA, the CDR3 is TGCGCCAGCAGCCGGGAGTTGGGGACCGGGGAGCTGTTTTTT. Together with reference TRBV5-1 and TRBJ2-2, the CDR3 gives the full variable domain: KAGVTQTPRYLIKTRGQQVTLSCSPISGHRSVSWYQQTPGQGLQFLFEYFSETQRNKGNFPGRFSGRQFSNSRSEMNVSTLELGDSALYLCASSRELGTGELFFGEGSRLTVL.

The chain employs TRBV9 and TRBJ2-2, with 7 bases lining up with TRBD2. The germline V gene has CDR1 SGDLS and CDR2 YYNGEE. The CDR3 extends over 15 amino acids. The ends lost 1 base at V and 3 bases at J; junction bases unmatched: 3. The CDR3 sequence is CASSVRAGDTGELFF. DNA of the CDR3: TGTGCCAGCAGCGTAAGGGCGGGGGACACCGGGGAGCTGTTTTTT.

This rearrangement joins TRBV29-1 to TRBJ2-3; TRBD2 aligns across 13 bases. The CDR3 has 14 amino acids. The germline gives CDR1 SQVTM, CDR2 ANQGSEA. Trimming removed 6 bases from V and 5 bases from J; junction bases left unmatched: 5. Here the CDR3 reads CSVQRLAGGDTQYF. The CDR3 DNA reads TGCAGCGTCCAAAGACTAGCGGGAGGAGATACGCAGTATTTT.

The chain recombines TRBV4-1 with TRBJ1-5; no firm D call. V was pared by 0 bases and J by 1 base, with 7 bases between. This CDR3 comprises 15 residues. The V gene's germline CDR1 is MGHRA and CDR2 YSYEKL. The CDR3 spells CASSQDAGSNQPQHF. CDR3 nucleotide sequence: TGCGCCAGCAGCCAAGATGCGGGGAGCAATCAGCCCCAGCATTTT.

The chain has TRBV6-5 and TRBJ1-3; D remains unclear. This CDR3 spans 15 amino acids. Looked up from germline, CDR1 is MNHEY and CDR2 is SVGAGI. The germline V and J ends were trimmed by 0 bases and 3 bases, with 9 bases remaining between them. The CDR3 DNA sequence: TGTGCCAGCAGTTACTCGAGAGGGTTTGGAAACACCATATATTTT. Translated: CASSYSRGFGNTIYF.

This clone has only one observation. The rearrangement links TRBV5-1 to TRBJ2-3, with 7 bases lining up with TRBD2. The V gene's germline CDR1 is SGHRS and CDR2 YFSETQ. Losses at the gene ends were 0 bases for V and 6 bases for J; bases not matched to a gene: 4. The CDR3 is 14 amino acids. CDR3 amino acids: CASSLGQLADTQYF. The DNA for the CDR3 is TGCGCCAGCAGCTTGGGTCAACTAGCGGATACGCAGTATTTT.

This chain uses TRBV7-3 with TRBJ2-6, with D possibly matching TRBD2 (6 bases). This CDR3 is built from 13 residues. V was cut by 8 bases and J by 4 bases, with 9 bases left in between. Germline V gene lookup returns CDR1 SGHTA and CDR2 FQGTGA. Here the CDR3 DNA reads TGTGCCAGCGGAGGGTTAGGGGCCAACGTCCTGACTTTC. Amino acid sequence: CASGGLGANVLTF.

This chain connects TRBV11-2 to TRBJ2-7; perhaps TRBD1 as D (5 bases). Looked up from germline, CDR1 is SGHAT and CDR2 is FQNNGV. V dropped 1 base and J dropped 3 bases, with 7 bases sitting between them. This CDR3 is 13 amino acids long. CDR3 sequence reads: CASSLGQLYEQYF. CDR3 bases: TGTGCCAGCAGCTTAGGACAGCTCTACGAGCAGTACTTC. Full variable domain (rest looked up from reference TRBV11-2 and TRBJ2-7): EAGVAQSPRYKIIEKRQSVAFWCNPISGHATLYWYQQILGQGPKLLIQFQNNGVVDDSQLPKDRFSAERLKGVDSTLKIQPAKLEDSAVYLCASSLGQLYEQYFGPGTRLTVT.

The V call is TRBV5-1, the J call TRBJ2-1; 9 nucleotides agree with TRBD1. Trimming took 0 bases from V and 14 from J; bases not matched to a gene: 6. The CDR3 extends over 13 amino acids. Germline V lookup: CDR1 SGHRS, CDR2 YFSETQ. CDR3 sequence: CASSLEGTGSKFF. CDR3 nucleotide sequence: TGCGCCAGCAGCTTGGAGGGGACAGGGTCTAAGTTCTTC.

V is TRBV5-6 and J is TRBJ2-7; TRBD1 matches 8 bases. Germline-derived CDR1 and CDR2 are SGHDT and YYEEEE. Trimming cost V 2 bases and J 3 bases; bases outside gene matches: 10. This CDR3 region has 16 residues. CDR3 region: CASSFYVTGGHYEQYF. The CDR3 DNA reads TGTGCCAGCAGCTTCTACGTTACAGGGGGGCACTACGAGCAGTACTTC.

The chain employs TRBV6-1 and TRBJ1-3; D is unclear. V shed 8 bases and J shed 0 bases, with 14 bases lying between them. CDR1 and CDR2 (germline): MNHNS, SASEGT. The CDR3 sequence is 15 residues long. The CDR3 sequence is CASGWGGSSGNTIYF. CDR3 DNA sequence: TGTGCCAGCGGGTGGGGAGGCTCCTCTGGAAACACCATATATTTT.

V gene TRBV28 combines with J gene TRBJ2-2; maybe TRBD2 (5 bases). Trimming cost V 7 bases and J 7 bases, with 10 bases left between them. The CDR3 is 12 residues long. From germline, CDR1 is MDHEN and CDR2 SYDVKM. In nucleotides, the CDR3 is TGTGCCAGCACCCCCGAGGGCGGGGAGCTGTTTTTT. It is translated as CASTPEGGELFF.

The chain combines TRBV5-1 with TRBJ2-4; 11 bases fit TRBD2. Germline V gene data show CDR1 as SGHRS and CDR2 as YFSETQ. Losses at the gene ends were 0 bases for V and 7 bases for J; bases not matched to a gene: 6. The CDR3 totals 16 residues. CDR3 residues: CASSLDNSGGANIQYF. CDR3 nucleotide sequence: TGCGCCAGCAGCTTGGATAATAGCGGGGGGGCGAACATTCAGTACTTC.

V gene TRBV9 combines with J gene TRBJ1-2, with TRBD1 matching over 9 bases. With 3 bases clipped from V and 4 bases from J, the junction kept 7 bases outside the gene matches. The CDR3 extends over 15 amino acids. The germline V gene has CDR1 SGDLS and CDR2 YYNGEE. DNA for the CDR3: TGTGCCAGCAGCGCCCAACAGGGGGCCGGCTATGGCTACACCTTC. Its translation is CASSAQQGAGYGYTF.

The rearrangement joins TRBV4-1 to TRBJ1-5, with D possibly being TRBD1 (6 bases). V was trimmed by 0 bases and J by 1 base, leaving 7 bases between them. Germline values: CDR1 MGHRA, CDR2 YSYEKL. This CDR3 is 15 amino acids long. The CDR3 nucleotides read TGCGCCAGCAGCCAAGAGGGACAAAGCAATCAGCCCCAGCATTTT. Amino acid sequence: CASSQEGQSNQPQHF.

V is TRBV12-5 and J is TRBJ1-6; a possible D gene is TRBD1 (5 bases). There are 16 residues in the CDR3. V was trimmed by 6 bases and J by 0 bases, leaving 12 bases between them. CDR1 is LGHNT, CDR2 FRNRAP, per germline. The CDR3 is CASGGRQSSYNSPLHF. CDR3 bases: TGTGCTAGTGGGGGTCGACAGAGCTCCTATAATTCACCCCTCCACTTT.

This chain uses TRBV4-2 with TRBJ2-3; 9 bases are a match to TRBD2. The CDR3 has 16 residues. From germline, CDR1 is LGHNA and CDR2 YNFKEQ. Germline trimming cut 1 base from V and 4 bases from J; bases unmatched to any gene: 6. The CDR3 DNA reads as TGTGCCAGCAGCCAAGCGAGCGGGAGGTCGGCAGATACGCAGTATTTT. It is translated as CASSQASGRSADTQYF.

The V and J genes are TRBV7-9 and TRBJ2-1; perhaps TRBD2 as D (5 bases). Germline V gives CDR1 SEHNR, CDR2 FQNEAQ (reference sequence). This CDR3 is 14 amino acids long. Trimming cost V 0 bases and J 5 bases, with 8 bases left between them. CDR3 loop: CASSLAGLNNEQFF. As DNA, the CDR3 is TGTGCCAGCAGCTTAGCCGGACTGAACAATGAGCAGTTCTTC.